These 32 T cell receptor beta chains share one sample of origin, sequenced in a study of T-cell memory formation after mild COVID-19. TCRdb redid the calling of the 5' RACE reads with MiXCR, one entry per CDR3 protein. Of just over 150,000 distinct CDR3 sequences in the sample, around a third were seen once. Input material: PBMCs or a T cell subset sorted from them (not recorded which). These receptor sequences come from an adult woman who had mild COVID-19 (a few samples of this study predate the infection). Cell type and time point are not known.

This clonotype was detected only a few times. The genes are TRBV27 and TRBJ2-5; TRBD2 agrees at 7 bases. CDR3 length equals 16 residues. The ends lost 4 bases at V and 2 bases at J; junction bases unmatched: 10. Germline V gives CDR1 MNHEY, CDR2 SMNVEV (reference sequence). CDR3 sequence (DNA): TGTGCCAGCAGTTCCGCCAAATACGGGGGGCAAGAGACCCAGTACTTC. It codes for CASSSAKYGGQETQYF.

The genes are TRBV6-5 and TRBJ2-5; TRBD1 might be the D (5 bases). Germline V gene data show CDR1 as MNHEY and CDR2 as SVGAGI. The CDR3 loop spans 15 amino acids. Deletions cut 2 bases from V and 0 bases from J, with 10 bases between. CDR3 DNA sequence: TGTGCCAGCAGTTACACAGGCAGGGACCAAGAGACCCAGTACTTC. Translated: CASSYTGRDQETQYF.

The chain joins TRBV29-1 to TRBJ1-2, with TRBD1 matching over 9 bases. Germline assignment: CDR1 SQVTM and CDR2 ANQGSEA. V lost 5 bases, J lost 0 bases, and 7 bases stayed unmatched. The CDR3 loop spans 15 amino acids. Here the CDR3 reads CSVTPRTGANYGYTF. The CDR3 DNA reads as TGCAGCGTTACTCCTCGGACAGGGGCTAACTATGGCTACACCTTC.

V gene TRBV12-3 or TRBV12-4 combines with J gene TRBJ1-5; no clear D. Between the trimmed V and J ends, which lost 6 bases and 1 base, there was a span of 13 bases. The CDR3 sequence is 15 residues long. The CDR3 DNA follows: TGTGCCAGCAGATTCGTCGGTTCCAGCAATCAGCCCCAGCATTTT. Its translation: CASRFVGSSNQPQHF.

The CDR3 sequence: CASSPWRGGRDEQFF. DNA for the CDR3: TGCGCCAGCAGCCCCTGGAGGGGGGGCCGGGATGAGCAGTTCTTC. The V and J genes are TRBV4-1 and TRBJ2-1; TRBD2 might be the D (7 bases). V lost 4 bases to trimming and J lost 8 bases, with 18 bases between them. The CDR3 has 15 amino acids. Germline V gene sequence: CDR1 MGHRA, CDR2 YSYEKL.

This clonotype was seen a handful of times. CDR3 sequence: CASSVEAGGYGYTF. CDR3 coding DNA: TGTGCCAGCAGCGTAGAGGCAGGAGGCTATGGCTACACCTTC. The V and J genes are TRBV9 and TRBJ1-2; D is unresolved. Between the trimmed V and J ends, which lost 0 bases and 4 bases, there was a span of 10 bases. Germline assignment: CDR1 SGDLS and CDR2 YYNGEE. The CDR3 has 14 residues.

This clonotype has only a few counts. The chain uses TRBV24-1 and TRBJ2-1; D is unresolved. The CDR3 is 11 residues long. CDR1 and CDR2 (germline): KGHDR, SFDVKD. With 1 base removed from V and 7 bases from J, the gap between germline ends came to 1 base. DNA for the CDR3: TGTGCCACCAGTGATTTAAATGAGCAGTTCTTC. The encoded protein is CATSDLNEQFF.

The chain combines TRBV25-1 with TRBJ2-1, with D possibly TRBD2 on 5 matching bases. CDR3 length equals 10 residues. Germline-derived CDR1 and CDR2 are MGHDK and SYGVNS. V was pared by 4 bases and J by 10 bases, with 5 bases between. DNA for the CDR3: TGTGCCAGCAGTGGAGGGGAGCAGTTCTTC. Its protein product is CASSGGEQFF.

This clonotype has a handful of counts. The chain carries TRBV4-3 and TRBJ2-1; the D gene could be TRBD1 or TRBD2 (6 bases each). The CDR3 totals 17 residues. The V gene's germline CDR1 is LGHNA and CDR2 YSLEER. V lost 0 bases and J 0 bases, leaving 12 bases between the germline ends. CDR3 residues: CASSQDLGGNSYNEQFF. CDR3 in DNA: TGCGCCAGCAGCCAAGATCTGGGGGGCAACTCCTACAATGAGCAGTTCTTC.

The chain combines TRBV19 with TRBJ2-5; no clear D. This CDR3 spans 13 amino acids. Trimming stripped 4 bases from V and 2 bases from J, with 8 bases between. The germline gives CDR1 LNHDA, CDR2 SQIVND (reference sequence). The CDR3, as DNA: TGTGCCAGTAGTACAAGTGTTCAAGAGACCCAGTACTTC. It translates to CASSTSVQETQYF.

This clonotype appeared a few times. The CDR3 DNA follows: TGTGCCAGCAGTTACCGGGCAGCCTCCTACGAGCAGTACTTC. Residues: CASSYRAASYEQYF. V usage is TRBV6-2 or TRBV6-3 and J usage is TRBJ2-7; D uncertain. Germline CDR1 is MNHEY and CDR2 is SVGEGT. Trimming stripped 2 bases from V and 0 bases from J, with 8 bases between. The CDR3 extends over 14 amino acids.

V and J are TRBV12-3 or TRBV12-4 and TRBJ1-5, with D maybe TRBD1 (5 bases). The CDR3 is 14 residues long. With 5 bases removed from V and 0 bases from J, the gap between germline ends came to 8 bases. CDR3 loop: CASSPGPSNQPQHF. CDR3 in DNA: TGTGCCAGCAGTCCGGGACCTAGCAATCAGCCCCAGCATTTT.

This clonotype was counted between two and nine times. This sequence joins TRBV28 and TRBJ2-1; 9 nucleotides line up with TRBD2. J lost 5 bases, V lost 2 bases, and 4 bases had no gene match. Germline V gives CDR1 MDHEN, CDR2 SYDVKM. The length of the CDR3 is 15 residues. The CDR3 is CASSLLAGFDNEQFF. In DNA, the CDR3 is TGTGCCAGCAGTTTACTAGCGGGATTTGACAATGAGCAGTTCTTC.

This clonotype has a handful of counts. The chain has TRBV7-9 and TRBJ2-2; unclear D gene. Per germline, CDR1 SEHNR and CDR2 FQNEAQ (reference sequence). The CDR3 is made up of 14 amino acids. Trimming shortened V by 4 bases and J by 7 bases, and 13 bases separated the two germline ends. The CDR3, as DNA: TGTGCCAGCAGCTCAAGGGCGCCTTTCGGGGAGCTGTTTTTT. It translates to CASSSRAPFGELFF.

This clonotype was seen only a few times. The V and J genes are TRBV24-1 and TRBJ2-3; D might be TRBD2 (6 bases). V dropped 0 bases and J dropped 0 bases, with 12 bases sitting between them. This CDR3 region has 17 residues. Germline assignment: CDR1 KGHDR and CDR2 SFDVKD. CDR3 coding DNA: TGTGCCACCAGTGATTTGCCGGGAGAAAGTAGCACAGATACGCAGTATTTT. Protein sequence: CATSDLPGESSTDTQYF.

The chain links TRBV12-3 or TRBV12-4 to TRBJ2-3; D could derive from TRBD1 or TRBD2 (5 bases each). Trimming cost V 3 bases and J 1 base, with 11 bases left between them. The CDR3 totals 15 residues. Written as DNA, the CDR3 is TGTGCCAGCAGTTTCGGGCCGGGACGCACAGATACGCAGTATTTT. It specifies CASSFGPGRTDTQYF.

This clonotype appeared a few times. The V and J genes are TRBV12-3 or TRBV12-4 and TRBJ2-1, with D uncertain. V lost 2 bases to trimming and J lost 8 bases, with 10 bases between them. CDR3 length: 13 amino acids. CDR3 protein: CASSLSPYHEQFF. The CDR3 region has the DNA TGTGCCAGCAGTTTATCCCCTTACCATGAGCAGTTCTTC.

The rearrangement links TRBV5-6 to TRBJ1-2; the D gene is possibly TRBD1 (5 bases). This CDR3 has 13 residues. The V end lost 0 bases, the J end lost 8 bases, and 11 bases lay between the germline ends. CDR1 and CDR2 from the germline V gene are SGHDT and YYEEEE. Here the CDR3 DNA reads TGTGCCAGCAGCTTGGGGGGCCTCGGAGGCTACACCTTC. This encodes CASSLGGLGGYTF.

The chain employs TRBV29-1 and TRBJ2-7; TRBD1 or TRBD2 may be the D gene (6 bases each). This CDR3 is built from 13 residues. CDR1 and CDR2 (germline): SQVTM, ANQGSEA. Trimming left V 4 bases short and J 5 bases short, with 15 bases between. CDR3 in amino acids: CSVVRGLGDEQYF. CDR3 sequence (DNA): TGCAGCGTTGTACGGGGGCTAGGTGACGAGCAGTACTTC.

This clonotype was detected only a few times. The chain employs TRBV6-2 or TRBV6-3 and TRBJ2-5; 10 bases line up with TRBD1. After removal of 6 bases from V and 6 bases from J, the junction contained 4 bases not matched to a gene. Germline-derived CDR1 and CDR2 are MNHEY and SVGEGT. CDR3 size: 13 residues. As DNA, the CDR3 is TGTGCCAGCAGAAGGACAGGGGGACAGACCCAGTACTTC. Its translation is CASRRTGGQTQYF.

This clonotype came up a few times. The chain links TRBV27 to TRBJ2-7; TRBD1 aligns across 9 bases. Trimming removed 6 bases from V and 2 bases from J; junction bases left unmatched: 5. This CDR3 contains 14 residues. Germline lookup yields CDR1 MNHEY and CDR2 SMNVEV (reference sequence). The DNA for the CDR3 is TGTGCCAGCAGGGACAGGGGTTCAACCTACGAGCAGTACTTC. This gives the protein CASRDRGSTYEQYF.

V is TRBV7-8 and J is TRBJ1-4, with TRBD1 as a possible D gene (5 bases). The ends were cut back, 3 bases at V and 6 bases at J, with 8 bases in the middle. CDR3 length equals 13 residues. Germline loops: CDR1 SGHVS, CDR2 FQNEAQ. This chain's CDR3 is CASSLQGYEKLFF. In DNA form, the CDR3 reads TGTGCCAGCAGCTTGCAGGGATATGAAAAACTGTTTTTT.

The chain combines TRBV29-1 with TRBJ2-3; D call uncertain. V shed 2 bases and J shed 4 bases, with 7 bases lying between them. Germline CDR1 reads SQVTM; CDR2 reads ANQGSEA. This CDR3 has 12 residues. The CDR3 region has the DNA TGCAGCGTTGAACTTCCGGCAGATACGCAGTATTTT. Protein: CSVELPADTQYF.

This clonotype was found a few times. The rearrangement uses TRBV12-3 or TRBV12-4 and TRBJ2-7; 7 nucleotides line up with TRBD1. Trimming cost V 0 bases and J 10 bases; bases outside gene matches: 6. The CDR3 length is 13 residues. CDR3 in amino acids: CASSLAGTAGQYF. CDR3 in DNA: TGTGCCAGCAGTTTAGCCGGGACAGCCGGCCAGTACTTC.

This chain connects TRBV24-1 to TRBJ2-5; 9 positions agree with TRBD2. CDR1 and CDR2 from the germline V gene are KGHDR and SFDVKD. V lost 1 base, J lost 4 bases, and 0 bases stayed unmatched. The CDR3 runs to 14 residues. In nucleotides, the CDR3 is TGTGCCACCAGTGATTTACTAGCGGGAGAGACCCAGTACTTC. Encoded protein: CATSDLLAGETQYF.

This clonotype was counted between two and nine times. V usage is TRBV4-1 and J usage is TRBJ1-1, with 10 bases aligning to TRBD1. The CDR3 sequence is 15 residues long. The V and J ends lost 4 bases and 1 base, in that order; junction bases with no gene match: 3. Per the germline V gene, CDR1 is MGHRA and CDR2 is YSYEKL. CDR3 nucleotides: TGCGCCAGCAGCCCAAGACAGGGGGCGAACACTGAAGCTTTCTTT. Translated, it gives CASSPRQGANTEAFF.

The CDR3 DNA reads as TGTGCCAGCAGCGAAAGGGGACTTCACTCCTACGAGCAGTACTTC. It specifies CASSERGLHSYEQYF. The chain links TRBV7-2 to TRBJ2-7; D might be TRBD2 (6 bases). The germline V and J ends were trimmed by 5 bases and 0 bases, with 14 bases remaining between them. The V gene's germline CDR1 is SGHTA and CDR2 FQGNSA. The CDR3 is made up of 15 amino acids.

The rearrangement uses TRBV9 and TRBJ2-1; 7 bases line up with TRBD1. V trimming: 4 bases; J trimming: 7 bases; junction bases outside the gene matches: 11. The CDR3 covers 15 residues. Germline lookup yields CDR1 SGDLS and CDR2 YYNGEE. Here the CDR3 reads CASSPGQALWNEQFF. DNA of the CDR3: TGTGCCAGCAGCCCAGGACAGGCGCTTTGGAATGAGCAGTTCTTC.

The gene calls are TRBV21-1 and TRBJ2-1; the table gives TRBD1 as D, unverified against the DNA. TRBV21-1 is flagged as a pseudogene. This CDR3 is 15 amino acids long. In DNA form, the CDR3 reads TGTGCCAGCAGCCCGCCCCCAGGGATCCACAATGAGCAGTTCTTC. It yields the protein CASSPPPGIHNEQFF.

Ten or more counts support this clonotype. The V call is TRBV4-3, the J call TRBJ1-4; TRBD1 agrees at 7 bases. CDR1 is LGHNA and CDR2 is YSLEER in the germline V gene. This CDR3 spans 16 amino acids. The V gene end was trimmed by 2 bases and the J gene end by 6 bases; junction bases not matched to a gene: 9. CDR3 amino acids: CASSQQQHRGDEKLFF. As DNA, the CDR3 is TGCGCCAGCAGCCAACAACAGCACAGGGGTGATGAAAAACTGTTTTTT.

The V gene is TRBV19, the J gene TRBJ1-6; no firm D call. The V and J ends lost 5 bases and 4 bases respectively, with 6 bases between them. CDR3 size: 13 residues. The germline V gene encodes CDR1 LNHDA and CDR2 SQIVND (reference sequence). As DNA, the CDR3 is TGTGCCAGTAGTGGCCGATATAATTCACCCCTCCACTTT. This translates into CASSGRYNSPLHF.

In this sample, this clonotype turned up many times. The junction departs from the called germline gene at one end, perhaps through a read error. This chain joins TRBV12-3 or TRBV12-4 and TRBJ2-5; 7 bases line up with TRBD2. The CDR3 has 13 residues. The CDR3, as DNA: TGCGCCAGCAGCTTGGGGGGGCAAGAGACCCAGTACTTC. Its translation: CASSLGGQETQYF.